Below, one T cell receptor beta chain is given with its context. The data stem from a study of blood T cell repertoires in COVID-19. Study details: Both acute and convalescent COVID-19 samples were obtained from the United States, Italy and Spain.

The assay was immunoSEQ multiplex PCR, and TCRdb's table has in-frame clones only and misses some. The repertoire holds around 100,000 clones, with under 85% as singletons. The CDR3 is made up of 18 amino acids. V lost 1 base to trimming and J lost 0 bases, with 16 bases between them. CDR1 SGHVS and CDR2 FNYEAQ come from the germline V gene. Sequencing was done on a sample of peripheral blood. The TCR sequence derives from a human donor in a cohort sampled during active COVID-19. V is TRBV7-6 and J is TRBJ2-1, with D unresolved. The DNA for the CDR3 is TGTGCCAGCAGCTTAGTCGAGGCCACTAAGAGCTCCTACAATGAGCAGTTCTTC. Translation gives CASSLVEATKSSYNEQFF. The full variable domain, completed using reference TRBV7-6 and TRBJ2-1, is GAGVSQSPRYKVTKRGQDVALRCDPISGHVSLYWYRQALGQGPEFLTYFNYEAQQDKSGLPNDRFSAERPEGSISTLTIQRTEQRDSAMYRCASSLVEATKSSYNEQFFGPGTRLTVL.